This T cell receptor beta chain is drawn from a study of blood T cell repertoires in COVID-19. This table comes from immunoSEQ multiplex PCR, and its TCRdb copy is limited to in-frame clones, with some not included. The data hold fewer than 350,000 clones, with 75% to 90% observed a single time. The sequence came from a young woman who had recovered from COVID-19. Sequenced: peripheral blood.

CDR3 sequence reads: CASSLTGGSTDTQYF. CDR3 nucleotides: TGTGCCAGCAGCTTAACGGGCGGGAGCACAGATACGCAGTATTTT. The chain couples TRBV7-3 to TRBJ2-3; a weak D match, TRBD2 (5 bases). V was clipped by 0 bases and J by 0 bases, with 7 bases between them. The germline CDR1 and CDR2 sequences are SGHTA and FQGTGA. This CDR3 region has 15 residues.